A selection of T cell receptor beta chains follows, all from one sample in a study of Tregs in tolerant kidney transplant recipients. Assay: immunoSEQ multiplex PCR; the TCRdb copy retains only in-frame clones and omits some. Counted here are approximately 65,000 clones, over 80% occurring once; the ten biggest clones make up about 4.6%. Sequencing was done on a sample of CD4+ T cells from blood. The receptor source for this set is a human donor in good health. The CDR3 runs from the conserved cysteine through the conserved F or W. D genes are given only for firm matches. Expanded clones get a size class; other rows say once, few or many, or leave the size out.

clone_size: -
j_call: TRBJ2-5
v_call: TRBV11-3
d_call: -
cdr3_aa: CASSLAGVVETQYF
cdr3_nt: TGTGCCAGCAGCTTAGCGGGAGTGGTCGAGACCCAGTACTTC

clone_size: -
j_call: TRBJ1-5
v_call: TRBV7-6
d_call: TRBD1
cdr3_aa: CASSPEPGQGEKIPPNQPQHF
cdr3_nt: TGTGCCAGCAGCCCGGAACCGGGACAGGGGGAGAAGATACCCCCGAATCAGCCCCAGCATTTT

clone_size: -
j_call: TRBJ2-1
v_call: TRBV6-1
d_call: -
cdr3_aa: CASSASGRYNEQFF
cdr3_nt: TGTGCCAGCAGTGCTTCCGGGAGATACAATGAGCAGTTCTTC

clone_size: -
j_call: TRBJ2-1
v_call: TRBV6-4
d_call: -
cdr3_aa: CASSDIGQTKQFF
cdr3_nt: TGTGCCAGCAGTGACATCGGACAGACAAAGCAGTTCTTC

clone_size: -
j_call: TRBJ2-1
v_call: TRBV6-5
d_call: -
cdr3_aa: CASSSPLTNEQFF
cdr3_nt: TGTGCCAGCAGTTCTCCCTTAACGAATGAGCAGTTCTTC

clone_size: once
j_call: TRBJ2-5
v_call: TRBV5-4
d_call: -
cdr3_aa: CASSLREETQYF
cdr3_nt: TGTGCCAGCAGCCTTAGAGAAGAGACCCAGTACTTC

clone_size: -
j_call: TRBJ1-5
v_call: TRBV6-5
d_call: TRBD1
cdr3_aa: CASSPRTGNQPQHF
cdr3_nt: TGTGCCAGCAGTCCAAGGACAGGGAATCAGCCCCAGCATTTT

clone_size: -
j_call: TRBJ2-3
v_call: TRBV7-2
d_call: -
cdr3_aa: CASSASTTDTQYF
cdr3_nt: TGTGCCAGCAGCGCCAGTACGACAGATACGCAGTATTTT

clone_size: -
j_call: TRBJ1-1
v_call: TRBV30
d_call: TRBD1
cdr3_aa: CARGTGGSAFF
cdr3_nt: TGTGCCCGAGGGACAGGGGGCTCTGCTTTCTTT

clone_size: -
j_call: TRBJ2-7
v_call: TRBV21-1
d_call: -
cdr3_aa: CASTIKSRDRASEQYF
cdr3_nt: TGTGCCAGCACCATCAAATCCCGGGACAGGGCCAGCGAGCAGTACTTC

clone_size: medium-sized
j_call: TRBJ1-2
v_call: TRBV4-1
d_call: -
cdr3_aa: CASSQEAGVLGYTF
cdr3_nt: TGCGCCAGCAGCCAAGAAGCCGGGGTATTGGGCTACACCTTC

clone_size: once
j_call: TRBJ2-7
v_call: TRBV5-4
d_call: TRBD1
cdr3_aa: CASRPTGTGEREQYF
cdr3_nt: TGTGCCAGCAGGCCCACCGGGACAGGGGAGCGCGAGCAGTACTTC

clone_size: -
j_call: TRBJ2-1
v_call: TRBV2
d_call: TRBD2
cdr3_aa: CATLGLAGELGNEQFF
cdr3_nt: TGTGCCACCTTGGGACTAGCGGGAGAATTGGGGAATGAGCAGTTCTTC

clone_size: -
j_call: TRBJ2-3
v_call: TRBV5-6
d_call: TRBD2
cdr3_aa: CASRTSGISTDTQYF
cdr3_nt: TGTGCCAGCAGGACTAGCGGGATCAGCACAGATACGCAGTATTTT

clone_size: -
j_call: TRBJ1-1
v_call: TRBV6-5
d_call: TRBD1
cdr3_aa: CASRRQGFDTEAFF
cdr3_nt: TGTGCCAGCAGACGACAGGGTTTCGATACTGAAGCTTTCTTT

clone_size: -
j_call: TRBJ2-3
v_call: TRBV7-9
d_call: TRBD2
cdr3_aa: CASSLATSGHSTDTQYF
cdr3_nt: TGTGCCAGCAGCTTAGCGACTAGCGGCCACAGCACAGATACGCAGTATTTT

clone_size: -
j_call: TRBJ1-1
v_call: TRBV10-3
d_call: TRBD1
cdr3_aa: CAISGDDRGHTEAFF
cdr3_nt: TGTGCCATCAGTGGAGATGACAGGGGACACACTGAAGCTTTCTTT

clone_size: -
j_call: TRBJ2-1
v_call: TRBV5-4
d_call: -
cdr3_aa: CASRLGTPSGNEQFF
cdr3_nt: TGTGCCAGCAGGTTAGGGACGCCCTCAGGGAATGAGCAGTTCTTC

clone_size: -
j_call: TRBJ2-1
v_call: TRBV7-2
d_call: -
cdr3_aa: CASSSGWGSYNEQFF
cdr3_nt: TGTGCCAGCAGCTCCGGCTGGGGGAGCTACAATGAGCAGTTCTTC

clone_size: -
j_call: TRBJ1-4
v_call: TRBV5-6
d_call: -
cdr3_aa: CASTGQDEKLFF
cdr3_nt: TGTGCCAGCACAGGTCAGGATGAAAAACTGTTTTTT

clone_size: -
j_call: TRBJ1-2
v_call: TRBV6-5
d_call: -
cdr3_aa: CASSYLDPGNYGYTF
cdr3_nt: TGTGCCAGCAGTTACCTTGACCCAGGCAACTATGGCTACACCTTC

clone_size: -
j_call: TRBJ2-1
v_call: TRBV9
d_call: TRBD2
cdr3_aa: CASSPGTSDNEQFF
cdr3_nt: TGTGCCAGCAGCCCGGGGACTAGCGACAATGAGCAGTTCTTC

clone_size: -
j_call: TRBJ1-2
v_call: TRBV14
d_call: -
cdr3_aa: CASSQTSGSFYGYTF
cdr3_nt: TGTGCCAGCAGCCAAACATCCGGTAGTTTCTATGGCTACACCTTC

clone_size: -
j_call: TRBJ2-3
v_call: TRBV2
d_call: -
cdr3_aa: CASRPLANTDTQYF
cdr3_nt: TGTGCCAGCAGACCTCTAGCGAACACAGATACGCAGTATTTT

clone_size: -
j_call: TRBJ1-1
v_call: TRBV11-2
d_call: -
cdr3_aa: CASSHRLNTEAFF
cdr3_nt: TGTGCCAGCAGCCACAGGTTGAACACTGAAGCTTTCTTT

clone_size: -
j_call: TRBJ1-3
v_call: TRBV27
d_call: -
cdr3_aa: CASSALGTGNTIYF
cdr3_nt: TGTGCCAGCAGTGCGCTTGGGACTGGAAACACCATATATTTT

clone_size: -
j_call: TRBJ2-7
v_call: TRBV2
d_call: -
cdr3_aa: CASGLVATYEQYF
cdr3_nt: TGTGCCAGCGGCCTGGTGGCTACCTACGAGCAGTACTTC

clone_size: few
j_call: TRBJ2-1
v_call: TRBV7-2
d_call: TRBD2
cdr3_aa: CASSDSGGSRNEQFF
cdr3_nt: TGTGCCAGCAGCGATAGCGGGGGGAGCCGGAATGAGCAGTTCTTC

clone_size: few
j_call: TRBJ1-2
v_call: TRBV11-3
d_call: -
cdr3_aa: CASSRRYTF
cdr3_nt: TGTGCCAGCAGCCGTCGCTACACCTTC

clone_size: -
j_call: TRBJ2-3
v_call: TRBV28
d_call: TRBD2
cdr3_aa: CASSPRLGTSGSTDTQYF
cdr3_nt: TGTGCCAGCAGCCCTCGTTTGGGGACTAGCGGTAGCACAGATACGCAGTATTTT

clone_size: -
j_call: TRBJ2-7
v_call: TRBV7-2
d_call: TRBD1
cdr3_aa: CASSLGRGTGVSEQYF
cdr3_nt: TGTGCCAGCAGCCTAGGGAGGGGGACAGGGGTTAGCGAGCAGTACTTC

clone_size: once
j_call: TRBJ1-2
v_call: TRBV6-1
d_call: TRBD1
cdr3_aa: CASSATGGVGGYTF
cdr3_nt: TGTGCCAGCAGTGCAACAGGGGGCGTCGGCGGCTACACCTTC

clone_size: -
j_call: TRBJ2-3
v_call: TRBV9
d_call: TRBD1
cdr3_aa: CASSLGQRSTDTQYF
cdr3_nt: TGTGCCAGCAGCCTGGGACAGCGTAGCACAGATACGCAGTATTTT

clone_size: -
j_call: TRBJ2-2
v_call: TRBV2
d_call: -
cdr3_aa: CASMAGEDTGELFF
cdr3_nt: TGTGCCAGCATGGCCGGGGAGGACACCGGGGAGCTGTTTTTT

clone_size: -
j_call: TRBJ1-1
v_call: TRBV7-8
d_call: TRBD1
cdr3_aa: CATLLRDSPYTEAFF
cdr3_nt: TGTGCCACCCTACTCCGGGACAGCCCCTACACTGAAGCTTTCTTT

clone_size: -
j_call: TRBJ2-1
v_call: TRBV18
d_call: TRBD1
cdr3_aa: CASSAQQGMSGNEQFF
cdr3_nt: TGTGCCAGCTCAGCCCAACAGGGGATGTCGGGGAATGAGCAGTTCTTC

clone_size: -
j_call: TRBJ1-1
v_call: TRBV6-1
d_call: -
cdr3_aa: CASSLFATEAFF
cdr3_nt: TGTGCCAGCAGTCTGTTTGCCACTGAAGCTTTCTTT

clone_size: once
j_call: TRBJ1-6
v_call: TRBV9
d_call: -
cdr3_aa: CASSLEDASYLNSPLHF
cdr3_nt: TGTGCCAGCAGCCTAGAGGACGCCTCCTATCTAAATTCACCCCTCCACTTT

clone_size: -
j_call: TRBJ2-1
v_call: TRBV5-3
d_call: TRBD1
cdr3_aa: CARSTEDRGHSTKDYNEQFF
cdr3_nt: TGTGCCAGAAGCACTGAGGACAGGGGACACTCTACTAAAGACTACAATGAGCAGTTCTTC

clone_size: -
j_call: TRBJ2-2
v_call: TRBV21-1
d_call: -
cdr3_aa: CASNRTLTGELFF
cdr3_nt: TGTGCCAGCAATAGGACCCTGACCGGGGAGCTGTTTTTT

clone_size: -
j_call: TRBJ2-1
v_call: TRBV5-1
d_call: -
cdr3_aa: CASSLGGRLSPGQFF
cdr3_nt: TGCGCCAGCAGCTTGGGCGGGCGGCTGTCCCCGGGGCAGTTCTTC

clone_size: once
j_call: TRBJ2-3
v_call: TRBV2
d_call: TRBD1
cdr3_aa: CASRAGTATDTQYF
cdr3_nt: TGTGCCAGCAGGGCCGGGACAGCAACAGATACGCAGTATTTT

clone_size: -
j_call: TRBJ2-5
v_call: TRBV2
d_call: TRBD1
cdr3_aa: CASSRPTGERETQYF
cdr3_nt: TGTGCCAGCAGTCGGCCCACAGGGGAGAGGGAGACCCAGTACTTC

clone_size: -
j_call: TRBJ2-5
v_call: TRBV5-1
d_call: -
cdr3_aa: CASSFGAREETQYF
cdr3_nt: TGCGCCAGCAGCTTCGGGGCCAGGGAGGAGACCCAGTACTTC

clone_size: once
j_call: TRBJ2-7
v_call: TRBV6-5
d_call: -
cdr3_aa: CARPGAAYYEQYF
cdr3_nt: TGTGCCAGACCCGGAGCCGCTTACTACGAGCAGTACTTC

clone_size: -
j_call: TRBJ2-3
v_call: TRBV7-6
d_call: -
cdr3_aa: CASSFYGSTDTQYF
cdr3_nt: TGTGCCAGCAGCTTCTATGGGAGCACAGATACGCAGTATTTT

clone_size: -
j_call: TRBJ1-2
v_call: TRBV15
d_call: -
cdr3_aa: CATSRDWAGSGYTF
cdr3_nt: TGTGCCACCAGCAGAGATTGGGCAGGGAGTGGCTACACCTTC

clone_size: -
j_call: TRBJ2-7
v_call: TRBV2
d_call: TRBD2
cdr3_aa: CASAIEREWGFNYEQYF
cdr3_nt: TGTGCCAGCGCAATCGAGCGGGAGTGGGGATTTAACTACGAGCAGTACTTC

clone_size: -
j_call: TRBJ1-2
v_call: TRBV4-3
d_call: -
cdr3_aa: CASSQVVGTGYGYTF
cdr3_nt: TGCGCCAGCAGCCAAGTGGTCGGGACGGGCTATGGCTACACCTTC

clone_size: few
j_call: TRBJ2-2
v_call: TRBV18
d_call: -
cdr3_aa: CASSPLTGSNTGELFF
cdr3_nt: TGTGCCAGCTCACCACTCACAGGGTCGAACACCGGGGAGCTGTTTTTT

clone_size: -
j_call: TRBJ2-2
v_call: TRBV5-4
d_call: -
cdr3_aa: CASSLDRVTGELFF
cdr3_nt: TGTGCCAGCAGCTTGGACAGGGTCACCGGGGAGCTGTTTTTT

clone_size: -
j_call: TRBJ1-1
v_call: TRBV4-1
d_call: TRBD1
cdr3_aa: CASSQVKGANTEAFF
cdr3_nt: TGCGCCAGCAGCCAAGTAAAGGGGGCGAACACTGAAGCTTTCTTT

clone_size: -
j_call: TRBJ2-3
v_call: TRBV4-3
d_call: -
cdr3_aa: CASSQDTGDPSTDTQYF
cdr3_nt: TGCGCCAGCAGCCAAGATACGGGGGACCCTAGCACAGATACGCAGTATTTT

clone_size: -
j_call: TRBJ1-4
v_call: TRBV11-2
d_call: -
cdr3_aa: CASSFVEGVRVNEKLFF
cdr3_nt: TGTGCCAGCAGCTTTGTGGAGGGGGTGAGGGTTAATGAAAAACTGTTTTTT

clone_size: -
j_call: TRBJ1-2
v_call: TRBV7-6
d_call: -
cdr3_aa: CASSRIGGRNYGYTF
cdr3_nt: TGTGCCAGCAGCCGTATTGGGGGCAGAAACTATGGCTACACCTTC